The 3 T cell receptor beta chains below all came from one sample that was sequenced in a study of beta chain features in type 1 diabetes. Reverse transcribing all isolated RNA meant expressed TCRB transcripts were sequenced. TCRdb keeps only in-frame clones here, not all; method: immunoSEQ multiplex PCR. The sample holds 200,000 to 250,000 clones; over 8.5% are singletons and the top ten take around 0.031%. Sequencing was done on a sample of naive CD4+ T cells from blood. The receptors come from a woman aged 18-29 years in good health.

The chain combines TRBV10-3 with TRBJ2-1, with 10 bases matching TRBD2. The germline gives CDR1 ENHRY, CDR2 SYGVKD. CDR3 size: 14 residues. With V trimmed by 9 bases and J by 10 bases, 12 bases remained unmatched. CDR3 loop: CAMSGTSASGEQFF. CDR3 coding DNA: TGTGCCATGTCCGGGACTAGCGCCTCCGGGGAGCAGTTCTTC.

The table lists this clone with a few counts. CDR3 sequence: CASRSEVVRPINQPQHF. The CDR3 bases are TGTGCCAGCAGATCCGAGGTCGTGAGGCCGATCAATCAGCCCCAGCATTTT. The chain uses TRBV2 and TRBJ1-5; D not certain. CDR3 length equals 17 residues. With 6 bases removed from V and 3 bases from J, the gap between germline ends came to 21 bases. The germline gives CDR1 SNHLY, CDR2 FYNNEI.

Only a few counts were recorded for this clone. V is TRBV2 and J is TRBJ2-3, with D perhaps matching TRBD1 (6 bases). The V end lost 5 bases, the J end lost 4 bases, and 10 bases lay between the germline ends. The CDR3 has 13 residues. Per germline, CDR1 SNHLY and CDR2 FYNNEI. The CDR3 sequence: CASSMGQPDTQYF. The CDR3 coding sequence is TGTGCCAGCAGTATGGGACAACCAGATACGCAGTATTTT. Supplemented by reference TRBV2 and TRBJ2-3, the full variable domain reads EPEVTQTPSHQVTQMGQEVILRCVPISNHLYFYWYRQILGQKVEFLVSFYNNEISEKSEIFDDQFSVERPDGSNFTLKIRSTKLEDSAMYFCASSMGQPDTQYFGPGTRLTVL.